The 9 T cell receptor beta chains below all came from one sample that was sequenced in a study of blood T cell repertoires in COVID-19. TCRdb's table, derived via immunoSEQ multiplex PCR, lists solely in-frame clones and lacks some. The table lists approximately 400,000 clones, around 87% of them singletons, with 1.3% in the top ten. What was sequenced was PBMCs or T cells enriched from blood (not recorded which). These receptors all stem from a man aged 30 to 39 who had recovered from COVID-19.

The chain is built from TRBV2 and TRBJ2-1; weak D call: TRBD2 (5 bases). The germline gives CDR1 SNHLY, CDR2 FYNNEI. The CDR3 runs 17 residues. Trimming shortened V by 3 bases and J by 0 bases, and 15 bases separated the two germline ends. The CDR3 reads CASSDPFGVFSYNEQFF. The CDR3 DNA is TGTGCCAGCAGTGATCCCTTCGGGGTCTTCTCCTACAATGAGCAGTTCTTC.

The chain is built from TRBV6-6 and TRBJ1-4, with TRBD1 matching 9 bases. Germline V gives CDR1 MNHNY, CDR2 SVGAGI (reference sequence). The CDR3 has 16 residues. Trimming removed 6 bases from V and 0 bases from J; junction bases left unmatched: 5. This CDR3 reads CASSRGQGATNEKLFF. CDR3 DNA: TGTGCCAGCAGCCGGGGACAGGGAGCAACTAATGAAAAACTGTTTTTT.

This sequence joins TRBV27 and TRBJ1-1; D unclear. CDR3 length: 15 residues. CDR1 is MNHEY and CDR2 is SMNVEV in the germline V gene (reference sequence). Trimming cost V 2 bases and J 0 bases, with 10 bases left between them. The CDR3 region is CASSLSRSMNTEAFF. DNA of the CDR3: TGTGCCAGCAGTTTAAGTCGGTCGATGAACACTGAAGCTTTCTTT.

This rearrangement joins TRBV27 to TRBJ2-2; the match to TRBD2 covers 10 bases. J was trimmed by 7 bases and V by 3 bases; bases with no gene match: 8. The CDR3 consists of 16 residues. Germline values: CDR1 MNHEY, CDR2 SMNVEV (reference sequence). The CDR3 DNA follows: TGTGCCAGCAGTTTCGAGCGGGGGGGCCTCAACGGGGAGCTGTTTTTT. Protein sequence: CASSFERGGLNGELFF.

This CDR3 is CASSLAPIGAYEQYF. CDR3 sequence (DNA): TGTGCCAGCAGCTTAGCGCCGATAGGGGCCTACGAGCAGTACTTC. The J gene is TRBJ2-7, the V gene TRBV7-9, with D perhaps TRBD1 (5 bases). The CDR3 is made up of 15 amino acids. Germline CDR1 and CDR2: SEHNR and FQNEAQ (reference sequence). V lost 0 bases, J lost 2 bases, and 11 bases lay in between.

This clone was seen just once. The chain employs TRBV7-2 and TRBJ1-6; 9 nucleotides align to TRBD1. V lost 5 bases, J lost 10 bases, and 6 bases stayed unmatched. The germline V gene has CDR1 SGHTA and CDR2 FQGNSA. This CDR3 spans 14 amino acids. The CDR3 DNA reads TGTGCCAGCAGCCCTGACAGGGGGGTATCACCCCTCCACTTT. Its translation is CASSPDRGVSPLHF.

The V and J genes are TRBV2 and TRBJ1-2, with D perhaps TRBD1 (5 bases). The CDR3 has 15 residues. Trimming cost V 2 bases and J 5 bases, with 15 bases left between them. CDR1 is SNHLY and CDR2 is FYNNEI in the germline V gene. The CDR3 region is CASSELPGVGYGYTF. CDR3 bases: TGTGCCAGCAGTGAATTACCGGGGGTAGGATATGGCTACACCTTC.

This clone was picked up one time. This chain uses TRBV27 with TRBJ2-3; 9 nucleotides agree with TRBD1. V lost 1 base, J lost 2 bases, and 7 bases stayed unmatched. CDR3 size: 17 residues. Germline values: CDR1 MNHEY, CDR2 SMNVEV (reference sequence). CDR3 sequence: CASSLFSGTGFTDTQYF. In DNA, the CDR3 is TGTGCCAGCAGTTTATTTTCCGGGACAGGGTTCACAGATACGCAGTATTTT.

V is TRBV27 and J is TRBJ1-1; TRBD1 matches at 8 bases. Germline CDR1 is MNHEY and CDR2 is SMNVEV (reference sequence). V lost 4 bases to trimming and J lost 5 bases; unmatched junction nucleotides: 3. This CDR3 is 13 amino acids long. The CDR3 is CASSSGGGTEAFF. In DNA form, the CDR3 reads TGTGCCAGCAGTTCAGGGGGCGGAACTGAAGCTTTCTTT.